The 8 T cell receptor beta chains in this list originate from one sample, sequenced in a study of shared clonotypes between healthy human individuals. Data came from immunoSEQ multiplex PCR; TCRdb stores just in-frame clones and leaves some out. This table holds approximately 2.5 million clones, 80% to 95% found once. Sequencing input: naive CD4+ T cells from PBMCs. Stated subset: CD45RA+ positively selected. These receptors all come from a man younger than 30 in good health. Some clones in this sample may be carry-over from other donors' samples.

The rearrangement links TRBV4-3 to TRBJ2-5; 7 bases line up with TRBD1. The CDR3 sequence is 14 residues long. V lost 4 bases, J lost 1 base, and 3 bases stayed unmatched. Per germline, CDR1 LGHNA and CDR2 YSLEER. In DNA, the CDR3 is TGCGCCAGCAGCCCACAGGGGTTCCAAGAGACCCAGTACTTC. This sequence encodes CASSPQGFQETQYF.

This CDR3 is CASTPRVNQPQHF. CDR3 nucleotides: TGTGCCAGCACCCCCCGGGTCAATCAGCCCCAGCATTTT. The chain links TRBV6-5 to TRBJ1-5; the D is unclear. The length of the CDR3 is 13 residues. Germline CDR1 and CDR2: MNHEY and SVGAGI. V was cut by 7 bases and J by 3 bases, with 10 bases left in between.

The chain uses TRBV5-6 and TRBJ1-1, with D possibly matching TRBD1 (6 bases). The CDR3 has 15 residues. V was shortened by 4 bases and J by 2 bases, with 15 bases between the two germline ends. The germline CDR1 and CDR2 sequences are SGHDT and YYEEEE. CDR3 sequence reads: CASSGAGTHNTEAFF. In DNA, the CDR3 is TGTGCCAGCAGCGGCGCCGGGACACATAACACTGAAGCTTTCTTT.

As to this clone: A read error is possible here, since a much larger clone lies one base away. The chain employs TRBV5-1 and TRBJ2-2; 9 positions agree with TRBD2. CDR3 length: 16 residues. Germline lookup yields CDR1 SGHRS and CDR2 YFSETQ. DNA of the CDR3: TGCGCCAACAGCCCGCGACTAGCGGAGAACACCGGGGAGCTGTTTTTT. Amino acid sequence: CANSPRLAENTGELFF.

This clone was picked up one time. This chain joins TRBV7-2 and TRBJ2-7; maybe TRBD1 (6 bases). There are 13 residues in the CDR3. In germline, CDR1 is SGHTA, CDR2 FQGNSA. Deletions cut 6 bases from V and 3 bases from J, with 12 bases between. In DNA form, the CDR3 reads TGTGCCAGCAGTCATGGGGGCCGCTACGAGCAGTACTTC. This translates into CASSHGGRYEQYF. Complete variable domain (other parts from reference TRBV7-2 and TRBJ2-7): GAGVSQSPSNKVTEKGKDVELRCDPISGHTALYWYRQSLGQGLEFLIYFQGNSAPDKSGLPSDRFSAERTGGSVSTLTIQRTQQEDSAVYLCASSHGGRYEQYFGPGTRLTVT.

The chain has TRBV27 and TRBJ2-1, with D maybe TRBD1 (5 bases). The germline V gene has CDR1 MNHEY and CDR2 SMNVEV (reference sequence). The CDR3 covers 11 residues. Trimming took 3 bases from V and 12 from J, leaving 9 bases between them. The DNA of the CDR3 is TGTGCCAGCAGTTTGTGGGGCAGGCAGTTCTTC. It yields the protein CASSLWGRQFF.

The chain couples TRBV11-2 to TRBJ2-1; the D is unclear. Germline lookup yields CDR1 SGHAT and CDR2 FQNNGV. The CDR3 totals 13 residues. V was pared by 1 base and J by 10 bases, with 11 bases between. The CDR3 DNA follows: TGTGCCAGCAGCTTAGTAGGCCTTGGGGAGCAGTTCTTC. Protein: CASSLVGLGEQFF.

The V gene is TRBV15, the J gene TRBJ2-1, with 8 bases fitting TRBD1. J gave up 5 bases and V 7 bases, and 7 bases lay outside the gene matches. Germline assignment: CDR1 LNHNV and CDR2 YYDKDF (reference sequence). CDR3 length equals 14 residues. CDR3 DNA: TGTGCCACCACCGCTCTGGACAGGGACAATGAGCAGTTCTTC. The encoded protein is CATTALDRDNEQFF. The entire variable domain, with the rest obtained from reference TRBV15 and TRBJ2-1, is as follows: DAMVIQNPRYQVTQFGKPVTLSCSQTLNHNVMYWYQQKSSQAPKLLFHYYDKDFNNEADTPDNFQSRRPNTSFCFLDIRSPGLGDTAMYLCATTALDRDNEQFFGPGTRLTVL.